The clone carrying this T cell receptor (beta chain) came up a few times. The V end lost 5 bases, the J end lost 3 bases, and 17 bases lay between the germline ends. CDR1 is MDHEN, CDR2 SYDVKM, per germline. The CDR3 contains 16 residues. The sample comes from a study of blood T cell repertoires in COVID-19. Study-level background: The cDNA or gDNA used as material had been derived from T cells, B-cell-depleted T cells, or PBMCs.

Study processing details: Reference gene primer amplification in the assay estimated nucleated cell counts. Generated by immunoSEQ multiplex PCR, the TCRdb table keeps only in-frame clones and is missing some. Clone size and V and J calls were adopted from that table, with D and trimming inferred from the DNA. The sample has about 80,000 clones; about four fifths are singletons. Sequencing was carried out using peripheral blood. This sequence was found in a human donor in a cohort sampled during active COVID-19. The rearrangement joins TRBV28 to TRBJ1-5; D is unresolved. This CDR3 is CASSPGGPDVNQPQHF. The CDR3 nucleotides are TGTGCCAGCAGTCCCGGCGGGCCGGACGTCAATCAGCCCCAGCATTTT.